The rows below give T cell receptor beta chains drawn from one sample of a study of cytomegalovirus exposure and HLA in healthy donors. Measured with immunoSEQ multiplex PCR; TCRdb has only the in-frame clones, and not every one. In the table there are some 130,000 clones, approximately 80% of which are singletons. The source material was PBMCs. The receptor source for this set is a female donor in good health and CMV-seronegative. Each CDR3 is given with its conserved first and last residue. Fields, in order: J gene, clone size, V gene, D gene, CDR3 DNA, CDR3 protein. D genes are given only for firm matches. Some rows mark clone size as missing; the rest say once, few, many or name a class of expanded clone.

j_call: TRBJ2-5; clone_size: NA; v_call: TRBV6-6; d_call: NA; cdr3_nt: TGTGCCAGCACCCCGAGGGTGGACGAGACCCAGTACTTC; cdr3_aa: CASTPRVDETQYF
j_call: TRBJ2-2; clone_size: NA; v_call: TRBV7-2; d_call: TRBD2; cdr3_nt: TGTGCCAGCAGCTTTAAACCGGGACTAGCGGGAGGGGTCGGGGAGCTGTTTTTT; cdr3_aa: CASSFKPGLAGGVGELFF
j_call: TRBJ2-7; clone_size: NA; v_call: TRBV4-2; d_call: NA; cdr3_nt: TGTGCCAGCAGCCTCCTTACCAGCGTAGGTGCAAAGCGCTACGAGCAGTACTTC; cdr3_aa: CASSLLTSVGAKRYEQYF
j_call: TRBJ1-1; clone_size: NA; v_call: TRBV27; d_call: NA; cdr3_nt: TGTGCCAGCAGTTTTCAGGGGAACACTGAAGCTTTCTTT; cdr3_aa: CASSFQGNTEAFF
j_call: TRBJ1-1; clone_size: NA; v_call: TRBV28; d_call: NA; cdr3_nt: TGTGCCAGCAGTCTCGACGAGGTAACTGAAGCTTTCTTT; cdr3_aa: CASSLDEVTEAFF
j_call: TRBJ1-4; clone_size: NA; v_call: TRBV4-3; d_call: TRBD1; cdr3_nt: TGCGCCAGCAGCCACCCGGGACAGGGGAAGGAAAAACTGTTTTTT; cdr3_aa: CASSHPGQGKEKLFF
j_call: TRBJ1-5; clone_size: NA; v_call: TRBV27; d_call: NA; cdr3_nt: TGTGCCAGCAGTTTAACAAGGGGTGGTCAGCCCCAGCATTTT; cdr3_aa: CASSLTRGGQPQHF
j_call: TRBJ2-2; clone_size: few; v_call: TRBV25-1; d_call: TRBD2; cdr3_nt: TGTGCCAGCAGTCCCACTCGGGAGGGGTCCGGGGAGCTGTTTTTT; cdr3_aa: CASSPTREGSGELFF
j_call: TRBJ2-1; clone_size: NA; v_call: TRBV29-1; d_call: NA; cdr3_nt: TGCAGCGCTGAAGATCCCCGACAGGCCAGCTCCTACAATGAGCAGTTCTTC; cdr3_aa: CSAEDPRQASSYNEQFF
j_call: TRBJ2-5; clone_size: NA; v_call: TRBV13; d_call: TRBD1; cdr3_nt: TGTGCCAGCAGCTGGGACAGGGGAGCCCAGTACTTC; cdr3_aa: CASSWDRGAQYF
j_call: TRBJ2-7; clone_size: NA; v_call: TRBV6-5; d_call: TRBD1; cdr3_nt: TGTGCCAGCAGACCTGGGACAGGCAAGGAGTACTTC; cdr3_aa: CASRPGTGKEYF
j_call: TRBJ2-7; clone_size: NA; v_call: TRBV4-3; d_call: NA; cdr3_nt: TGCGCCAGCAGCCAAGATAGTGGTGTGGGCCCCTACGAGCAGTACTTC; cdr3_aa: CASSQDSGVGPYEQYF
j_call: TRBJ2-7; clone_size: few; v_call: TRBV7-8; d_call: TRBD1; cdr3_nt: TGTGCCAGCAGCTCCCCCCGGGACAGGGGCTCCTACGAGCAGTACTTC; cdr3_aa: CASSSPRDRGSYEQYF
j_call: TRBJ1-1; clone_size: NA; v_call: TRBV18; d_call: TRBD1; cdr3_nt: TGTGCCAGCTCAACGACAGGGGGACTGAACACTGAAGCTTTCTTT; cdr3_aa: CASSTTGGLNTEAFF
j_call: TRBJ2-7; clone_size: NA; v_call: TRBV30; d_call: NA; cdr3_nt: TGTGCCTGGACACCCCTCGGAGGGGGCGCTTACGAGCAGTACTTC; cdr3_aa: CAWTPLGGGAYEQYF
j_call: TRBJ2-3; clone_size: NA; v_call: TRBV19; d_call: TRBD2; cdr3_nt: TGTGCCAGTAGTATAGTCCACCGATACTTCAAAAAGACTAGCGGGAGCACAGATACGCAGTATTTT; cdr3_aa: CASSIVHRYFKKTSGSTDTQYF
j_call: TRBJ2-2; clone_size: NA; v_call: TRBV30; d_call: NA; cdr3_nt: TGTGCCTGGAGTGAGGAGGGAGCGGGCACCGGGGAGCTGTTTTTT; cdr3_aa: CAWSEEGAGTGELFF